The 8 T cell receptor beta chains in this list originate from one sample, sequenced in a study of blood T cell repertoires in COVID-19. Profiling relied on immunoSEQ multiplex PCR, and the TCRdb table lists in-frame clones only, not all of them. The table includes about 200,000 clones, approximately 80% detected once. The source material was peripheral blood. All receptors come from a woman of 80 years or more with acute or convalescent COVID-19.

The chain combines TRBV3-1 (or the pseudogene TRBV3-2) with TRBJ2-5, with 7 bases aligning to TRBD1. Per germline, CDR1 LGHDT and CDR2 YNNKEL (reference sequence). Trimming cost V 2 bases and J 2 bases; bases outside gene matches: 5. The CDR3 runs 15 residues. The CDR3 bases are TGTGCCAGCAGCCAACCCCGGGACAGTCAAGAGACCCAGTACTTC. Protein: CASSQPRDSQETQYF.

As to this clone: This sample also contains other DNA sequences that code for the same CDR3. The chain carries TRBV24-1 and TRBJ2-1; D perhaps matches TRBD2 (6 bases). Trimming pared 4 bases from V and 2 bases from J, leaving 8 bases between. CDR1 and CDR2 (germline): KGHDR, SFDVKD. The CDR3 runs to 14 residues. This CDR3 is CATSEGGAYNEQFF. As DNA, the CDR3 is TGTGCCACCAGTGAGGGAGGCGCCTACAATGAGCAGTTCTTC.

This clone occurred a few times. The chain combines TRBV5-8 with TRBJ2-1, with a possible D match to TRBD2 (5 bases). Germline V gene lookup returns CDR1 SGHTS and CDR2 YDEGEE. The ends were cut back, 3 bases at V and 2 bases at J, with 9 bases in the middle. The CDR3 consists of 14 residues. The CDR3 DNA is TGTGCCAGCAGCTGGGGAGAGACCTACAATGAGCAGTTCTTC. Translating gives CASSWGETYNEQFF.

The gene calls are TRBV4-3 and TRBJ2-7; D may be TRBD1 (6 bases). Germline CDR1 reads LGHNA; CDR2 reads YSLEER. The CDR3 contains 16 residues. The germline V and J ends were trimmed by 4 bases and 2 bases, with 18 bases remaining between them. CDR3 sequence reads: CASSPTPTGYTYEQYF. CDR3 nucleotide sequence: TGCGCCAGCAGCCCTACCCCGACAGGTTACACCTACGAGCAGTACTTC.

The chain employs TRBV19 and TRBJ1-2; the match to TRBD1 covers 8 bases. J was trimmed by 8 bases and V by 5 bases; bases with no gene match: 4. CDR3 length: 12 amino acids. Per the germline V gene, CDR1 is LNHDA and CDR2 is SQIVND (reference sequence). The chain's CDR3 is CASSGQGSGYTF. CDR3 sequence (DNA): TGTGCCAGTAGTGGACAGGGTAGCGGCTACACCTTC.

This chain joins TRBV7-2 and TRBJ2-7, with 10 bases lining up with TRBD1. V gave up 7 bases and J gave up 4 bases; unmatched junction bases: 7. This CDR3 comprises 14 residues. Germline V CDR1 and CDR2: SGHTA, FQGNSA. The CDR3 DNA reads TGTGCCAGCAAAACTTCGGACAGGGGGTACGAGCAGTACTTC. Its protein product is CASKTSDRGYEQYF.

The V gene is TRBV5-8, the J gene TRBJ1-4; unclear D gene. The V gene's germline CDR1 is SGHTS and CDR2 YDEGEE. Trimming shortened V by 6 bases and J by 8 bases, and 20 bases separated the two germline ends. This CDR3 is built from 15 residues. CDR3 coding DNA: TGTGCCAGCACCCTGGGCGGGTCAGGAGGCGAAAAACTGTTTTTT. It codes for CASTLGGSGGEKLFF.

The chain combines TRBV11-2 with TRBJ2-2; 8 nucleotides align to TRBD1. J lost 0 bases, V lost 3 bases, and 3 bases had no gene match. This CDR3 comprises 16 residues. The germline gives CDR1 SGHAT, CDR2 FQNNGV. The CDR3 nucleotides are TGTGCCAGCAGCTTGAGGGACAGGCCGAACACCGGGGAGCTGTTTTTT. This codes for CASSLRDRPNTGELFF. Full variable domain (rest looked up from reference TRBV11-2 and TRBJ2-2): EAGVAQSPRYKIIEKRQSVAFWCNPISGHATLYWYQQILGQGPKLLIQFQNNGVVDDSQLPKDRFSAERLKGVDSTLKIQPAKLEDSAVYLCASSLRDRPNTGELFFGEGSRLTVL.